The entry below gives a single T cell receptor (beta chain) sequence along with its context. Antigen unknown. Multiplex PCR with BIOMED2 TRB-A/B primer pools amplified TRB rearrangements. Using its own MiXCR run on the multiplex PCR reads, TCRdb lists one record per CDR3 protein. Of around 15,000 distinct CDR3 sequences listed, about 30% are singletons. The data were obtained in a study of T and B cells in COVID-19 patients. Study outcomes and limitations: Patients with COVID-19 reportedly showed strongly skewed T cell receptor beta variable and joining gene usage.

From blood, about 240-550 ng of genomic DNA served as TRB template. The CDR3 has 16 residues. Losses at the gene ends were 1 base for V and 3 bases for J; bases not matched to a gene: 8. Germline CDR1 is LNHNV and CDR2 is YYDKDF (reference sequence). This sequence was found in a human donor who had recovered from COVID-19. The specimen sequenced was blood. This rearrangement joins TRBV15 to TRBJ2-5; 7 positions agree with TRBD1. The CDR3 sequence: CATSRAKDRIKETQYF. The CDR3 region has the DNA TGTGCCACCAGCAGAGCCAAGGACAGGATTAAAGAGACCCAGTACTTC.